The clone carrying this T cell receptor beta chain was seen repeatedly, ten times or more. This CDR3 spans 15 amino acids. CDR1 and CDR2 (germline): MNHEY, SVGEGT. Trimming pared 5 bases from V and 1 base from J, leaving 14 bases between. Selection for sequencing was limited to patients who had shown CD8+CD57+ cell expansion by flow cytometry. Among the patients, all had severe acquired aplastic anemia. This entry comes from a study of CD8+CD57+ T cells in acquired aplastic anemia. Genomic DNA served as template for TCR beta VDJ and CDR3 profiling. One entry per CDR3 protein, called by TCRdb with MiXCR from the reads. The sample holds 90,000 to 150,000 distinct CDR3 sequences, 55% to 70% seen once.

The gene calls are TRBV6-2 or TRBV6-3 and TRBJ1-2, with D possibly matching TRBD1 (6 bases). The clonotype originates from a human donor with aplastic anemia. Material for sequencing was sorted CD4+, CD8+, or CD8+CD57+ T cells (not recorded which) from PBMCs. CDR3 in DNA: TGTGCCAGCAGTCTCCGGACAGAGCTTAACTATGGCTACACCTTC. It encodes CASSLRTELNYGYTF.